The sequence of this T cell receptor beta chain was determined in a study of CD8 T cells in ankylosing spondylitis. In this sample, this clonotype turned up many times. Its target is not known. From germline, CDR1 is LGHNA and CDR2 YNFKEQ. J was trimmed by 2 bases and V by 4 bases; bases with no gene match: 6. The CDR3 is 16 residues long. Study-level results: Within matched ankylosing spondylitis synovial fluid, disease-linked clones were reportedly significantly enriched. A number of the motif variants had already been described in reactive arthritis synovial fluid and blood. For ankylosing spondylitis blood, a TCR beta motif of about eight highly homologous variants appeared characteristic.

With molecular barcodes, quantitative 5'-RACE was used to make the TCR beta libraries. TCRdb fed the 5' RACE reads into MiXCR, producing one record per CDR3 protein. The sample has about 210,000 distinct CDR3 sequences; 7% to 8% are singletons. The chain links TRBV4-2 to TRBJ2-3, with 10 bases matching TRBD2. The sequence was obtained from a male donor with ankylosing spondylitis. The sample comprised blood, either unsorted or a sorted T cell fraction (not recorded which). For the CDR3, the DNA is TGTGCCAGCAGCCCCAGAGCGGGAGGGCCCACAGATACGCAGTATTTT. This codes for CASSPRAGGPTDTQYF.